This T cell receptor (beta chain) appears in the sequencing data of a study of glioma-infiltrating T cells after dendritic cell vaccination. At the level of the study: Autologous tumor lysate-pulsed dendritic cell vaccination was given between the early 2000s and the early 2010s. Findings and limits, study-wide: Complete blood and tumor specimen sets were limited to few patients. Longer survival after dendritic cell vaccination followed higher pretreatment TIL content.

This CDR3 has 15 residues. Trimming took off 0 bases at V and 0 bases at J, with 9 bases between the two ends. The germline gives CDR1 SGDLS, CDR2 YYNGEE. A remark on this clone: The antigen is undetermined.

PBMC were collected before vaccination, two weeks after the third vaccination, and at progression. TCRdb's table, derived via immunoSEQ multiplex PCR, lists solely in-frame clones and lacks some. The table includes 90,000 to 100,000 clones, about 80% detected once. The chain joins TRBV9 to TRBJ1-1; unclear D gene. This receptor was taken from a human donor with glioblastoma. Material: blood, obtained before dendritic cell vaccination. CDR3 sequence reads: CASSVAADMNTEAFF. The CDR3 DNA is TGTGCCAGCAGCGTAGCCGCCGACATGAACACTGAAGCTTTCTTT.